A single sample is the source of the 23 T cell receptor beta chains below, sequenced in a study of technical replicates of blood from a handful of donors. Sequenced by immunoSEQ multiplex PCR; TCRdb stores in-frame clones only, minus some. The data contain about 70,000 clones, around 97% of them singletons. Sequencing used T cells isolated from PBMCs. The receptor source for this set is a human donor in good health.

The V gene is TRBV28, the J gene TRBJ2-1; D perhaps matches TRBD2 (6 bases). V was pared by 10 bases and J by 10 bases, with 26 bases between. Germline CDR1 is MDHEN and CDR2 is SYDVKM. This CDR3 region has 15 residues. The CDR3: CATRTGTLFISEQFF. The CDR3 DNA reads as TGTGCCACTCGGACCGGGACTCTCTTTATCTCAGAGCAGTTCTTC. Complete variable domain (other parts from reference TRBV28 and TRBJ2-1): DVKVTQSSRYLVKRTGEKVFLECVQDMDHENMFWYRQDPGLGLRLIYFSYDVKMKEKGDIPEGYSVSREKKERFSLILESASTNQTSMYLCATRTGTLFISEQFFGPGTRLTVL.

V gene TRBV29-1 combines with J gene TRBJ2-1, with TRBD1 matching 8 bases. This CDR3 spans 11 amino acids. The V segment lost 8 bases and the J segment 7 bases; nucleotides outside the gene matches: 4. Germline CDR1 reads SQVTM; CDR2 reads ANQGSEA. The CDR3 nucleotides are TGCAGCATACGACAGGGGAATGAGCAGTTCTTC. Its protein is CSIRQGNEQFF.

This clone was detected only once. The V and J genes are TRBV29-1 and TRBJ2-1, with 7 positions matching TRBD2. J gave up 2 bases and V 1 base, and 8 bases lay outside the gene matches. Germline CDR1 SQVTM, CDR2 ANQGSEA. There are 16 residues in the CDR3. CDR3 sequence: CSVEVGGGAAYNEQFF. CDR3 nucleotide sequence: TGCAGCGTTGAAGTGGGGGGGGGAGCGGCCTACAATGAGCAGTTCTTC.

CDR3 residues: CARAGTNNSPLHF. The CDR3 DNA is TGTGCCCGCGCCGGGACAAATAATTCACCCCTCCACTTT. V is TRBV30 and J is TRBJ1-6; maybe TRBD1 (6 bases). This CDR3 is 13 amino acids long. The V end was cut by 8 bases, the J end by 5 bases, with 13 bases between. Looked up from germline, CDR1 is GTSNPN and CDR2 is SVGIG (reference sequence). The entire variable domain, with the rest obtained from reference TRBV30 and TRBJ1-6, is as follows: SQTIHQWPATLVQPVGSPLSLECTVEGTSNPNLYWYRQAAGRGLQLLFYSVGIGQISSEVPQNLSASRPQDRQFILSSKKLLLSDSGFYLCARAGTNNSPLHFGNGTRLTVT.

The chain has TRBV10-3 and TRBJ2-7; D is possibly TRBD1 (6 bases). V lost 2 bases, J lost 7 bases, and 12 bases lay in between. CDR1 and CDR2 from the germline V gene are ENHRY and SYGVKD. The CDR3 sequence is 13 residues long. The CDR3 nucleotides read TGTGCCATCAGTGAGAACTTCAGGGGTGAGCAGTACTTC. Encoded protein: CAISENFRGEQYF.

J is TRBJ2-7 and V is TRBV7-9, with TRBD2 matching 7 bases. CDR1 is SEHNR, CDR2 FQNEAQ, per germline (reference sequence). The V and J ends lost 3 bases and 0 bases, in that order; junction bases with no gene match: 2. The CDR3 has 14 residues. CDR3: CASSFTGGSYEQYF. The CDR3 DNA reads as TGTGCCAGCAGCTTCACGGGGGGCTCCTACGAGCAGTACTTC.

Written as DNA, the CDR3 is TGTGCCAGCAGCTTACTAGCGGGAGGGCCGGATACGCAGTATTTT. Residues: CASSLLAGGPDTQYF. This chain connects TRBV13 to TRBJ2-3; TRBD2 matches at 12 bases. This CDR3 has 15 residues. Germline trimming cut 2 bases from V and 6 bases from J; bases unmatched to any gene: 3. The germline gives CDR1 PRHDT, CDR2 FYEKMQ (reference sequence).

This clone appeared a single time. The J gene is TRBJ2-7, the V gene TRBV13; 10 bases line up with TRBD1. Germline V gene data show CDR1 as PRHDT and CDR2 as FYEKMQ (reference sequence). This CDR3 comprises 15 residues. V shed 7 bases and J 4 bases; nucleotides not matched to a gene: 10. The CDR3 nucleotides are TGTGCCAGCACCGTAAGGTGGACAGGGGGTTACGAGCAGTACTTC. Translation gives CASTVRWTGGYEQYF.

The rearrangement joins TRBV7-8 to TRBJ1-5; no firm D call. The CDR3 loop spans 17 amino acids. In germline, CDR1 is SGHVS, CDR2 FQNEAQ. The V end lost 0 bases, the J end lost 3 bases, and 15 bases lay between the germline ends. The CDR3 reads CASSLASVRASNQPQHF. The CDR3 DNA sequence: TGTGCCAGCAGCTTAGCTAGCGTTAGGGCTTCCAATCAGCCCCAGCATTTT.

The rearrangement uses TRBV11-2 and TRBJ2-7, with D possibly being TRBD1 (5 bases). There are 15 residues in the CDR3. The germline CDR1 and CDR2 sequences are SGHAT and FQNNGV. Trimming cost V 2 bases and J 6 bases, with 17 bases left between them. As DNA, the CDR3 is TGTGCCAGCAGCTTACTCCAGGGTATTAGTGTCGAGCAGTACTTC. Protein sequence: CASSLLQGISVEQYF.

The chain employs TRBV5-1 and TRBJ1-1, with 9 bases that match TRBD1. Germline CDR1 SGHRS, CDR2 YFSETQ. V lost 0 bases to trimming and J lost 5 bases; unmatched junction nucleotides: 5. This CDR3 is built from 15 residues. CDR3 residues: CASSLGGDRVTEAFF. The CDR3 nucleotides read TGCGCCAGCAGCTTGGGCGGGGACAGGGTAACTGAAGCTTTCTTT.

The rearrangement links TRBV9 to TRBJ2-5; 8 bases align to TRBD2. V lost 4 bases to trimming and J lost 4 bases; unmatched junction nucleotides: 15. This CDR3 spans 17 amino acids. Per the germline V gene, CDR1 is SGDLS and CDR2 is YYNGEE. This CDR3 is CASSLAGGRGTSETQYF. Here the CDR3 DNA reads TGTGCCAGCAGCCTCGCGGGAGGCAGGGGCACTTCAGAGACCCAGTACTTC. The entire variable domain, with the rest obtained from reference TRBV9 and TRBJ2-5, is as follows: DSGVTQTPKHLITATGQRVTLRCSPRSGDLSVYWYQQSLDQGLQFLIQYYNGEERAKGNILERFSAQQFPDLHSELNLSSLELGDSALYFCASSLAGGRGTSETQYFGPGTRLLVL.

The chain has TRBV11-3 and TRBJ1-2; 10 bases agree with TRBD1. Germline trimming cut 1 base from V and 6 bases from J; bases unmatched to any gene: 5. CDR3 size: 15 residues. Germline V lookup: CDR1 SGHNT, CDR2 YENEEA. The CDR3 protein is CASSLGGQGNHGYTF. Written as DNA, the CDR3 is TGTGCCAGCAGCTTAGGGGGACAGGGGAACCATGGCTACACCTTC.

The chain combines TRBV7-8 with TRBJ2-2, with 7 bases matching TRBD1. This CDR3 comprises 16 residues. The germline V gene has CDR1 SGHVS and CDR2 FQNEAQ. V dropped 2 bases and J dropped 2; count of bases not matched to a gene: 5. CDR3 amino acids: CASSLQGVGNTGELFF. The CDR3 nucleotides are TGTGCCAGCAGCTTACAGGGGGTGGGAAACACCGGGGAGCTGTTTTTT.

This chain links TRBV27 with TRBJ1-5; TRBD1 agrees at 7 bases. The junction had 6 bases not matched to a gene; V was cut back by 5 bases and J by 5 bases. The CDR3 covers 14 residues. The germline CDR1 and CDR2 sequences are MNHEY and SMNVEV (reference sequence). The CDR3 sequence is CASSTTGVDQPQHF. The CDR3 DNA sequence: TGTGCCAGCAGTACTACAGGGGTTGATCAGCCCCAGCATTTT.

V usage is TRBV18 and J usage is TRBJ1-2, with no clear D. Germline V gene data show CDR1 as KGHSH and CDR2 as LQKENI. V lost 8 bases and J 2 bases, leaving 12 bases between the germline ends. CDR3 size: 13 residues. The CDR3 nucleotides read TGTGCCAGCCAAAGGGAGCAAAACTATGGCTACACCTTC. Protein sequence: CASQREQNYGYTF.

This chain uses TRBV10-3 with TRBJ1-3; D remains unclear. The CDR3 consists of 12 residues. The V gene's germline CDR1 is ENHRY and CDR2 SYGVKD. The V gene lost 7 bases and the J gene lost 0 bases, with 4 bases spanning the gap. CDR3 nucleotides: TGTGCCATCACCAGCTCTGGAAACACCATATATTTT. Its protein product is CAITSSGNTIYF.

The chain links TRBV5-8 to TRBJ2-2; TRBD1 matches at 8 bases. V was clipped by 5 bases and J by 3 bases; unmatched bases: 6. CDR1 and CDR2 (germline): SGHTS, YDEGEE. This CDR3 is built from 15 residues. The DNA of the CDR3 is TGTGCCAGCAGTCGTCAGGGGGCTTACACCGGGGAGCTGTTTTTT. This codes for CASSRQGAYTGELFF.

This rearrangement joins TRBV7-9 to TRBJ2-1, with unresolved D. V dropped 5 bases and J dropped 0 bases, with 11 bases sitting between them. Germline assignment: CDR1 SEHNR and CDR2 FQNEAQ (reference sequence). The CDR3 extends over 15 amino acids. CDR3 loop: CASSRSVSSYNEQFF. The DNA of the CDR3 is TGTGCCAGCAGCCGGAGCGTGAGCTCCTACAATGAGCAGTTCTTC. Full variable domain (remainder filled in from reference TRBV7-9 and TRBJ2-1): DTGVSQNPRHKITKRGQNVTFRCDPISEHNRLYWYRQTLGQGPEFLTYFQNEAQLEKSRLLSDRFSAERPKGSFSTLEIQRTEQGDSAMYLCASSRSVSSYNEQFFGPGTRLTVL.

This chain joins TRBV2 and TRBJ2-1; D is perhaps TRBD2 (6 bases). CDR3 length equals 13 residues. Germline-derived CDR1 and CDR2 are SNHLY and FYNNEI. V lost 2 bases and J lost 14, with 16 bases in between. The DNA for the CDR3 is TGTGCCAGCAGTGAATTGTCCGGGACTGTGGAGTTCTTC. Amino acids: CASSELSGTVEFF. Full variable domain (remainder filled in from reference TRBV2 and TRBJ2-1): EPEVTQTPSHQVTQMGQEVILRCVPISNHLYFYWYRQILGQKVEFLVSFYNNEISEKSEIFDDQFSVERPDGSNFTLKIRSTKLEDSAMYFCASSELSGTVEFFGPGTRLTVL.

V usage is TRBV4-1 and J usage is TRBJ2-5, with TRBD2 as a possible D gene (6 bases). The V end lost 5 bases, the J end lost 3 bases, and 13 bases lay between the germline ends. Germline assignment: CDR1 MGHRA and CDR2 YSYEKL. The CDR3 consists of 14 residues. The CDR3 protein is CASSDRTGEETQYF. In nucleotides, the CDR3 is TGCGCCAGCAGCGATCGGACGGGAGAAGAGACCCAGTACTTC.

In DNA form, the CDR3 reads TGCGCCAGCAGCTTGGAAGGGGGGGCGATTCAGCCCCAGCATTTT. This sequence encodes CASSLEGGAIQPQHF. The chain is built from TRBV5-1 and TRBJ1-5; D may be TRBD1 (6 bases). The CDR3 is 15 residues long. The V and J ends lost 0 bases and 6 bases respectively, with 13 bases between them. CDR1 and CDR2 from the germline V gene are SGHRS and YFSETQ.

This clone was detected only once. V gene TRBV5-4 combines with J gene TRBJ2-5, with unresolved D. V lost 1 base and J 5 bases, leaving 12 bases between the germline ends. Germline V gene lookup returns CDR1 SGHNT and CDR2 YYREEE (reference sequence). CDR3 length equals 14 residues. The CDR3 DNA follows: TGTGCCAGCAGCTTGTATCAGGCGTTCGAGACCCAGTACTTC. Its protein product is CASSLYQAFETQYF.